The subject of this entry is one T cell receptor beta chain. The sample is drawn from a study of T cell changes during pregnancy in multiple sclerosis. Here immunoSEQ multiplex PCR was the method, and the copy in TCRdb shows in-frame clones only, minus some. The table includes 35,000 to 50,000 clones, approximately 91% detected once. The CDR3 sequence is 15 residues long. Per germline, CDR1 SGHVS and CDR2 FQNEAQ. The ends were cut back, 10 bases at V and 0 bases at J, with 18 bases in the middle. V and J are TRBV7-8 and TRBJ2-5; D is perhaps TRBD2 (5 bases). This TCR derives from a female donor in good health, enrolled as a control in a pregnancy study. The specimen comprised CD4+ T cells from peripheral blood mononuclear cells, sampled in the third trimester of pregnancy. The CDR3 reads CAMARGPPYQETQYF. The CDR3 DNA sequence: TGTGCCATGGCTCGAGGGCCCCCGTACCAAGAGACCCAGTACTTC.